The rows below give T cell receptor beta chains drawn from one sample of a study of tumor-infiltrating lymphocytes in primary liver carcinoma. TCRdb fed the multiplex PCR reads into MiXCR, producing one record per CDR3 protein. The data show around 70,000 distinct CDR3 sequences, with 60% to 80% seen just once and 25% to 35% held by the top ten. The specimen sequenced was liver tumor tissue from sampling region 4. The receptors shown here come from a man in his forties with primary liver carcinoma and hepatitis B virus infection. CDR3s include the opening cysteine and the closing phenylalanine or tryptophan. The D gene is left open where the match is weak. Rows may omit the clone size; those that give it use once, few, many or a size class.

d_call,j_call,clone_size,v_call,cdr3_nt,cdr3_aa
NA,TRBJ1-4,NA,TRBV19,TGTGCCAGTAGTCTGTCGTTGGCGGAAAAACTGTTTTTT,CASSLSLAEKLFF
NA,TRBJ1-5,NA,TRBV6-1,TGTGCCAGCAACTCCGAGCCTCCCCAGCATTTT,CASNSEPPQHF
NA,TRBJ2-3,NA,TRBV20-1,TGCAGTGCTGCTAGCGAGAAGAGCACAGATACGCAGTATTTT,CSAASEKSTDTQYF
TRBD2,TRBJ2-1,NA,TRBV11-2,TGCGCAAGCAGCTTTCGACTAGCGGGAGATTTCAATGAGGAGTTCTTC,CASSFRLAGDFNEEFF
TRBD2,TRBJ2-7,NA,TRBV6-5,TGTGCCAGCAGCCGGGGACTAGTGAGAGAATACGAGCAGTACTTC,CASSRGLVREYEQYF
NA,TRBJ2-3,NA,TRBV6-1,TGTGCCAGCATCTCCGAGCTTCCCCAGTATTTT,CASISELPQYF
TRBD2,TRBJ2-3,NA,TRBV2,TGTGCCAGCAGTGCCCCGGCGGCGGGAGGGCCTGATAGGCAGTATTTT,CASSAPAAGGPDRQYF
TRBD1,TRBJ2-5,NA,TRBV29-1,TGCAACGTGGAGGACAGCCAGGGGGAGACCCAGAACTTC,CNVEDSQGETQNF
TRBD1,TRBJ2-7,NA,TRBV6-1,TGTGCCAGCAGTGAACGGGGACAGGCCTATGAGCGGTACTTC,CASSERGQAYERYF
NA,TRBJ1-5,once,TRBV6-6,TGTGTCAGCAGGCGGGATGGCAGGGCATATACGGGCAATCAGCCACAGCATTTT,CVSRRDGRAYTGNQPQHF
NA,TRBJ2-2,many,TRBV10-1,TGCGCCAGCAGTGAGTCGGGGGGCGTGATGACCGGGGAGCTGTTTTTT,CASSESGGVMTGELFF
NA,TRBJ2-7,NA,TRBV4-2,TGTGCCAGCAGCCAACTCACCGGACATGGGGCGCGGCTGTACTTC,CASSQLTGHGARLYF
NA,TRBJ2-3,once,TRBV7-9,TGTGCCAGCAGCTTAGTTGGGTTTTCCGAAAACACAGATACGCAGTATTTT,CASSLVGFSENTDTQYF
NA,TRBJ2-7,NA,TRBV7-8,TGTGCCAGCAGCATAGGGACGGACGACTACGAGCAGTACTTC,CASSIGTDDYEQYF
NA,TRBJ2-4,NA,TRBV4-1,TGCGCCAGCAGCCAAATTCCCGGGAATAGCGCCACCAAAAACATTCAGTACTTC,CASSQIPGNSATKNIQYF
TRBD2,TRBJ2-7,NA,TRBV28,TGTGCCAGCAGTTTACCCCCCGCGACTAGCGGATATCTTAGGAACGAGCAGTACTTC,CASSLPPATSGYLRNEQYF
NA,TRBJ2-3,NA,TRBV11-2,TGTGCCAGCCCGCCGGGGGGCAGGGGCACAGATACGCAGTATTTT,CASPPGGRGTDTQYF
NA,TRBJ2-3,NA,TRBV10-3,TGTGCCATCAGCGAGGATAACGTGGGGGATACGCAGTATTTT,CAISEDNVGDTQYF
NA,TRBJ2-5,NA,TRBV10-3,TGTGCCATCAGTGAGGCACAGAACCAGGATACCCAGTACTTC,CAISEAQNQDTQYF
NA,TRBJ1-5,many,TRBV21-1,TGTGCCAGCAGCCGACGCGTTAGCAATCAGCCCCAGCATTTT,CASSRRVSNQPQHF
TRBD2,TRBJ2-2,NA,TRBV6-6,TGTGCCAGCAGTTACCCCGGCGGCGGGGGGACGGCCTGGGAGCTGTTTTTT,CASSYPGGGGTAWELFF
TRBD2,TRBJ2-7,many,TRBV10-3,TGTGCCATCACTGGACTAGCGTCGGACGAGCAGTACTTC,CAITGLASDEQYF
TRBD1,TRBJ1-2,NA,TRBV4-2,TGTGCCAGAAGCCAAGAAGGGCAGGGGGGCAACTATGACTACACCTTC,CARSQEGQGGNYDYTF
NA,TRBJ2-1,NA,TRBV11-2,TGTACCAGTAGCTCAGGATTAGCGGTCAATGAGCAGTTCTTC,CTSSSGLAVNEQFF
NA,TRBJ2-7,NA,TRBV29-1,TGCAGCGTTATTTCCGGGGCCAACGAGCAGTACTTC,CSVISGANEQYF
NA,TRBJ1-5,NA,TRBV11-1,TGCGCCAGCAACTCCGGGCCAGATCAACCCCAGCATTTT,CASNSGPDQPQHF
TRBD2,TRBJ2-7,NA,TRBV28,TGTGACAGCAGTTTTCAACGCGGGAGCTACGAGCAGTACTTC,CDSSFQRGSYEQYF
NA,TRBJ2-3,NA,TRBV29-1,TGCAGTGTTGTTTACGATTTTAGCAATCAGCCCCAGTATTTT,CSVVYDFSNQPQYF
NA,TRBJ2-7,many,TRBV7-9,TGTGCCAGCAGCTTAATCTCATTTGGTTCTGCGGTTTCAGGAGCCGAGCAGTACTTC,CASSLISFGSAVSGAEQYF
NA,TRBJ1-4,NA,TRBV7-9,TGTGCCAGCAGCTTAGTCCGGCACATGGGTGAAAAACTGTTTTTT,CASSLVRHMGEKLFF
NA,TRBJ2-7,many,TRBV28,TGTGCCAGCAGGGGGGGGGACAGGAGCTCCTACGAGCAGTACTTC,CASRGGDRSSYEQYF
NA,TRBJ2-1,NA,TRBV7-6,TGTGCCAGCAGCCTGATGGGGGGACCTACAAGTGAGCAGTTCTTC,CASSLMGGPTSEQFF
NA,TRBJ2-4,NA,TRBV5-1,TGCGCCAGCTCCCCCGGAAGAGCCGAAAACATTCAGTACTTC,CASSPGRAENIQYF
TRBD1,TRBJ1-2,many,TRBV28,TGTGCCAGCACGACAGGGTACGCCTATGGCTACACCTTC,CASTTGYAYGYTF
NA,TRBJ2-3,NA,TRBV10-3,TGTGCCATCCGTAAGGACAGTCCTGGCACAGATACGCAGTATTTT,CAIRKDSPGTDTQYF
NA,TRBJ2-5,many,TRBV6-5,TGTGCCAGCAGAGAGGGGCCCCAAGAGACCCAGTACTTC,CASREGPQETQYF
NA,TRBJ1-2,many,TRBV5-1,TGCGCCAGCAGCTTTGGGGCGGTGGACTATGGCTACACCTTC,CASSFGAVDYGYTF
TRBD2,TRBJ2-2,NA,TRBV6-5,TGTGCCGGCAGAGCAATAGCGGGACCCGGGGAGCTGTTTTTT,CAGRAIAGPGELFF
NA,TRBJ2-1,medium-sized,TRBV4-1,TGCGCCAGCAGCCAAGGAGTAACCTACAATGAGCAGTTCTTC,CASSQGVTYNEQFF
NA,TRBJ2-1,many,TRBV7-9,TGTGCCAGCAGCGTTCGACTTGGGAATGAGCAGTTCTTC,CASSVRLGNEQFF
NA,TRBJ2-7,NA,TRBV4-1,TGCGCCAGCAGCCTACCGGGACCAGCAGTCTACGAGCAGTATTTC,CASSLPGPAVYEQYF
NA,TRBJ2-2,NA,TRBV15,TGCGCCACCAGCAGAGATTCTGTGACGACAGGAGTCACCCGGGAGCTGTTTTTT,CATSRDSVTTGVTRELFF
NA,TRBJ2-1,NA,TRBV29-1,TGCTGCGTTGTTCAGCATGAGCACTTCTTC,CCVVQHEHFF
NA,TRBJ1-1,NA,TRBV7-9,TGTGCCAGCAGTCCTCAGAGGCTAATGAACACTGAAGCTTTCTTT,CASSPQRLMNTEAFF
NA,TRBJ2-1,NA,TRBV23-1,TGCGCCAGCAGTCATCCTGCGCCCATACTCTTCTTC,CASSHPAPILFF
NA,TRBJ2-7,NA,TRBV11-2,TGTGCCAGCAGCTTAACCAACGGAGCCTACAAGCAGTACTTT,CASSLTNGAYKQYF
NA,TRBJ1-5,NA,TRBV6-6,TGCGCCAGCACCCCTGCAAGGGCGAATAGCAATCAGCCCCACCATTTT,CASTPARANSNQPHHF
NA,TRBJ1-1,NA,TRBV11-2,TGTGCAAGCAGCTTACACGAAAACACTAAAGCTTTCTTT,CASSLHENTKAFF
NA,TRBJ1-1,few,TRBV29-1,TGCAGCGTCGGGGACATGAACACTGAAGTTTTCTTT,CSVGDMNTEVFF
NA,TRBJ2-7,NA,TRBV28,TGTGCCAGCAGGCCACAGGTGTCGGTGACCTACGAGCAGTACTTC,CASRPQVSVTYEQYF